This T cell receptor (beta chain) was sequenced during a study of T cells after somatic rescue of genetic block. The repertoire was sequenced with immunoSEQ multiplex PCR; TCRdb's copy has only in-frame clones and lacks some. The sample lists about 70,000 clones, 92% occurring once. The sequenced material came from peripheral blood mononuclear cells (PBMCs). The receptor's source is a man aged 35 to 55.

The CDR3 loop is CSVWGLAGGQTWEQYF. The CDR3 nucleotides read TGCAGCGTCTGGGGACTAGCGGGAGGCCAAACCTGGGAGCAGTACTTC. This chain links TRBV29-1 with TRBJ2-7, with 15 bases lining up with TRBD2. Germline values: CDR1 SQVTM, CDR2 ANQGSEA. The trim removed 6 bases at V and 7 bases at J, leaving 13 bases unmatched. CDR3 length: 16 residues.